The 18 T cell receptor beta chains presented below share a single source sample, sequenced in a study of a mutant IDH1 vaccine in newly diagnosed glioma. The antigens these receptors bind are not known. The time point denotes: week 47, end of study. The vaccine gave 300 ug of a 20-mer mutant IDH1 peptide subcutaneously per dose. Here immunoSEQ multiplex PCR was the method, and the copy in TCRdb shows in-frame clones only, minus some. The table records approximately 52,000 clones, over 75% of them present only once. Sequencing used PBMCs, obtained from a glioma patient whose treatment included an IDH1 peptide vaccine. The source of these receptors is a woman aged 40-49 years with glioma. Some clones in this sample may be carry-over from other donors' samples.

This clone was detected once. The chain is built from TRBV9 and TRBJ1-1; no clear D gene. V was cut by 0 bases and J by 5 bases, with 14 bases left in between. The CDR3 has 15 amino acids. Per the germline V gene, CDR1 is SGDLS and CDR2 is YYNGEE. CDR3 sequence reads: CASSVALHGGTEAFF. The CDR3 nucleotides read TGTGCCAGCAGCGTAGCCTTACACGGTGGGACTGAAGCTTTCTTT.

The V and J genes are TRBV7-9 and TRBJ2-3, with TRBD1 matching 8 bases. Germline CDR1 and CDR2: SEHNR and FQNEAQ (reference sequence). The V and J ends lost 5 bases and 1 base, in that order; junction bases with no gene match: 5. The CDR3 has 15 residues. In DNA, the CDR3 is TGTGCCAGCAGCGTTACAGGGGGGCGCACAGATACGCAGTATTTT. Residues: CASSVTGGRTDTQYF.

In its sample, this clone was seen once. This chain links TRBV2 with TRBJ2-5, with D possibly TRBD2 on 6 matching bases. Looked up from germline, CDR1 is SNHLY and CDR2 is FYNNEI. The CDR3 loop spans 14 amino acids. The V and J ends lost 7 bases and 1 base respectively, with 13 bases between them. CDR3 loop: CASKAGLGQETQYF. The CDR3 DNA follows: TGTGCCAGCAAGGCGGGGTTGGGCCAAGAGACCCAGTACTTC. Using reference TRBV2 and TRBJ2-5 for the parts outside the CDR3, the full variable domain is EPEVTQTPSHQVTQMGQEVILRCVPISNHLYFYWYRQILGQKVEFLVSFYNNEISEKSEIFDDQFSVERPDGSNFTLKIRSTKLEDSAMYFCASKAGLGQETQYFGPGTRLLVL.

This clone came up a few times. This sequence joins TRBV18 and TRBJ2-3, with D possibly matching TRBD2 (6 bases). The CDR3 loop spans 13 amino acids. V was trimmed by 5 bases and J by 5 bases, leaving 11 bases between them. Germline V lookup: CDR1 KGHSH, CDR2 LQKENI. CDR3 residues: CASSSSREDTQYF. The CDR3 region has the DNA TGTGCCAGCTCATCCTCGCGGGAAGATACGCAGTATTTT.

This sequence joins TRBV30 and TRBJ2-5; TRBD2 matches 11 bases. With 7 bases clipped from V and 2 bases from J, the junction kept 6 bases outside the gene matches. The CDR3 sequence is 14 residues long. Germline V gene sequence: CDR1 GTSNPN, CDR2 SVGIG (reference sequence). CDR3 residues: CAFSGGAKQETQYF. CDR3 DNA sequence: TGTGCCTTTAGCGGGGGGGCAAAACAAGAGACCCAGTACTTC.

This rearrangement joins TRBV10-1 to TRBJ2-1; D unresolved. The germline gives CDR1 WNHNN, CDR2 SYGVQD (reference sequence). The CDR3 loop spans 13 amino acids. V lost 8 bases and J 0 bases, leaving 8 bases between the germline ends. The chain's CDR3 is CASSSISYNEQFF. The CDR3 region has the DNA TGCGCCAGCTCATCCATCTCCTACAATGAGCAGTTCTTC.

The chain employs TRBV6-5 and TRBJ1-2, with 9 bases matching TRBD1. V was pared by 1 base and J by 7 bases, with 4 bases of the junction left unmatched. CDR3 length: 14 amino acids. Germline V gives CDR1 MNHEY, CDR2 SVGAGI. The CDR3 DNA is TGTGCCAGCAGTTACTTGGACAGGGGTAGTGGCTACACCTTC. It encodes CASSYLDRGSGYTF.

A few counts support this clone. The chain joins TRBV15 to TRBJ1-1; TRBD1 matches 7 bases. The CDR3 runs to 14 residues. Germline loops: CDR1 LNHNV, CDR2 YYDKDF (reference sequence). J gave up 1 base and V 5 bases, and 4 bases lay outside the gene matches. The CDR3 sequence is CATSYRGGNTEAFF. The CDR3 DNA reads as TGTGCCACCAGCTACAGGGGAGGGAACACTGAAGCTTTCTTT. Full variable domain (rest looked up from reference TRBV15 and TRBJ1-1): DAMVIQNPRYQVTQFGKPVTLSCSQTLNHNVMYWYQQKSSQAPKLLFHYYDKDFNNEADTPDNFQSRRPNTSFCFLDIRSPGLGDTAMYLCATSYRGGNTEAFFGQGTRLTVV.

The CDR3 reads CASSGGLASYNEQFF. The DNA of the CDR3 is TGTGCCAGCAGCGGGGGACTAGCGTCCTACAATGAGCAGTTCTTC. The chain joins TRBV5-8 to TRBJ2-1, with 10 bases aligning to TRBD2. The ends lost 4 bases at V and 1 base at J; junction bases unmatched: 2. CDR1 is SGHTS, CDR2 YDEGEE, per germline. The CDR3 contains 15 residues. The whole variable domain, remainder taken from reference TRBV5-8 and TRBJ2-1, is EAGVTQSPTHLIKTRGQQATLRCSPISGHTSVYWYQQALGLGLQFLLWYDEGEERNRGNFPPRFSGRQFPNYSSELNVNALELEDSALYLCASSGGLASYNEQFFGPGTRLTVL.

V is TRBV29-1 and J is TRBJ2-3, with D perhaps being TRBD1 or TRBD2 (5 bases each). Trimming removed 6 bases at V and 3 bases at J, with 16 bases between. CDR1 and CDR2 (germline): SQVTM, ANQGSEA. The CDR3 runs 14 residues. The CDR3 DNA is TGCAGCGTAGCTCGGGACCAGGCGACAGATACGCAGTATTTT. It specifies CSVARDQATDTQYF.

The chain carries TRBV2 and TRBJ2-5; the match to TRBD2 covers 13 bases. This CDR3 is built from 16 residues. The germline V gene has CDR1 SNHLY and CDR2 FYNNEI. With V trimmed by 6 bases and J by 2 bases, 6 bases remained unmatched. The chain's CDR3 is CASSSGLAGVQETQYF. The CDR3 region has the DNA TGTGCCAGCAGCTCCGGACTAGCGGGGGTACAAGAGACCCAGTACTTC.

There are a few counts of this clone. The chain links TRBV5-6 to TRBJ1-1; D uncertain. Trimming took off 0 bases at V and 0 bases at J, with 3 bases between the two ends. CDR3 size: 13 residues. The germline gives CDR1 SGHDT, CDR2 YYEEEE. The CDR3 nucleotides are TGTGCCAGCAGCTTGGACATGAACACTGAAGCTTTCTTT. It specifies CASSLDMNTEAFF.

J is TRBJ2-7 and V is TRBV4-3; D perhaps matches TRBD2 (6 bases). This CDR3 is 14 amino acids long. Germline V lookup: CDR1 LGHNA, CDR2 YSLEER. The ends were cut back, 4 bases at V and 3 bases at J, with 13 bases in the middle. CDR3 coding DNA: TGCGCCAGCAGCCCCTGGCGGGACGGCTACGAGCAGTACTTC. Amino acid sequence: CASSPWRDGYEQYF.

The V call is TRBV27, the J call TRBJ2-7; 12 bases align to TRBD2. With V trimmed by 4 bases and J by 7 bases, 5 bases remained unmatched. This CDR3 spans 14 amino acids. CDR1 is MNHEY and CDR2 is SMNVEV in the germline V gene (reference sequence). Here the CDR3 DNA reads TGTGCCAGCAGTTCGCTAGCGGGGGGGCTTGAGCAGTACTTC. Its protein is CASSSLAGGLEQYF.

CDR3 nucleotide sequence: TGTGCCAGCAGTCAACAGGGGCCCGGGAACACTGAAGCTTTCTTT. Translation: CASSQQGPGNTEAFF. The gene calls are TRBV5-4 and TRBJ1-1, with TRBD1 identical over 7 bases. Germline V gene lookup returns CDR1 SGHNT and CDR2 YYREEE (reference sequence). CDR3 length: 15 amino acids. The junction had 8 bases not matched to a gene; V was cut back by 5 bases and J by 1 base.

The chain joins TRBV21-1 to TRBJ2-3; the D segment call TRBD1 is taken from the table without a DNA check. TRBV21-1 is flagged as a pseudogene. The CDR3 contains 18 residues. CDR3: CASSSPTRGHGSTDTQYF. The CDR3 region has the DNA TGTGCCAGCAGCTCTCCTACCCGGGGACACGGGTCCACAGATACGCAGTATTTT.

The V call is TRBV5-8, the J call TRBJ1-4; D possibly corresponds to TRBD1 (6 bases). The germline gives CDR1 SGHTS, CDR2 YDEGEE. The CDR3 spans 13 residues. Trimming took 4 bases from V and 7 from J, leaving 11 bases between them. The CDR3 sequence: CASSQGRSEKLFF. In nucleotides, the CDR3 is TGTGCCAGCAGCCAGGGGAGGAGTGAAAAACTGTTTTTT.

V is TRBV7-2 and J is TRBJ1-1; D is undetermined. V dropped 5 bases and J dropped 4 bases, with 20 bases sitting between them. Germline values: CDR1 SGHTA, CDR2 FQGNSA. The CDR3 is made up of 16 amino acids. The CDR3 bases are TGTGCCAGCAGCGTCCAGTTACGAGGGTGGGGCACTGAAGCTTTCTTT. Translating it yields CASSVQLRGWGTEAFF. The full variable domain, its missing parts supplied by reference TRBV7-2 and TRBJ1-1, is GAGVSQSPSNKVTEKGKDVELRCDPISGHTALYWYRQSLGQGLEFLIYFQGNSAPDKSGLPSDRFSAERTGGSVSTLTIQRTQQEDSAVYLCASSVQLRGWGTEAFFGQGTRLTVV.